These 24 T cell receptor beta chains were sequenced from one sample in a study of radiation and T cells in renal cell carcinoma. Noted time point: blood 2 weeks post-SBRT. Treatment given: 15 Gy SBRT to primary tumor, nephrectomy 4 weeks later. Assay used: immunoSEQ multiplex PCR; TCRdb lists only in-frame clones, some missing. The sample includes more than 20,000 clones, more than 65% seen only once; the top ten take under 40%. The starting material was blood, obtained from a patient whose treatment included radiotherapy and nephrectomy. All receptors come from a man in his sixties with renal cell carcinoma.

CDR3 amino acids: CASSLAQPQHF. Written as DNA, the CDR3 is TGTGCCAGCAGCTTGGCTCAGCCCCAGCATTTT. The chain is built from TRBV5-8 and TRBJ1-5; D gene uncertain. V dropped 0 bases and J dropped 6 bases, with 1 base sitting between them. Germline CDR1 is SGHTS and CDR2 is YDEGEE. There are 11 residues in the CDR3.

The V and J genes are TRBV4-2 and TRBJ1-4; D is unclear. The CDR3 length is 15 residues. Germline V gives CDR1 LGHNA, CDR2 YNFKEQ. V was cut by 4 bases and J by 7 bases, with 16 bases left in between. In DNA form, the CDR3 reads TGTGCCAGCAGCCCGGATAGATCATCCGGTGAAAAACTGTTTTTT. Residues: CASSPDRSSGEKLFF.

CDR3: CSVGSGGLQSKLSGNTIYF. As DNA, the CDR3 is TGCAGCGTTGGCAGTGGTGGTCTACAGTCTAAACTCTCTGGAAACACCATATATTTT. This rearrangement joins TRBV29-1 to TRBJ1-3; no definite D call. The CDR3 has 19 amino acids. Between the trimmed V and J ends, which lost 4 bases and 0 bases, there was a span of 25 bases. Per germline, CDR1 SQVTM and CDR2 ANQGSEA. The variable domain in full, with the rest retrieved from reference TRBV29-1 and TRBJ1-3, is SAVISQKPSRDICQRGTSLTIQCQVDSQVTMMFWYRQQPGQSLTLIATANQGSEATYESGFVIDKFPISRPNLTFSTLTVSNMSPEDSSIYLCSVGSGGLQSKLSGNTIYFGEGSWLTVV.

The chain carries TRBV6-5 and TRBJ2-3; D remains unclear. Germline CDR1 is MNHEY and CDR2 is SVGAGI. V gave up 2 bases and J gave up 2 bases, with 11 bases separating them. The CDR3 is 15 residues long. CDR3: CASSYGVNPTDTQYF. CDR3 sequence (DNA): TGTGCCAGCAGTTACGGGGTAAACCCCACAGATACGCAGTATTTT.

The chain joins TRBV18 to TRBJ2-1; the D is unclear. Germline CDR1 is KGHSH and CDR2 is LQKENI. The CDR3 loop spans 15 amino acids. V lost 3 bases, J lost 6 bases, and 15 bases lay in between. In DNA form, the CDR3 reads TGTGCCAGCTCACCTGAACCGGCCAGGTTCAATGAGCAGTTCTTC. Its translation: CASSPEPARFNEQFF.

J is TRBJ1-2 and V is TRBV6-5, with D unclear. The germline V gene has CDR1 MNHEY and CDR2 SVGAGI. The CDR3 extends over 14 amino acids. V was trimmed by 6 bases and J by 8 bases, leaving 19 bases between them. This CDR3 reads CASSRDEARWGYTF. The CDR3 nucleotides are TGTGCCAGCAGCCGCGACGAGGCGCGGTGGGGCTACACCTTC.

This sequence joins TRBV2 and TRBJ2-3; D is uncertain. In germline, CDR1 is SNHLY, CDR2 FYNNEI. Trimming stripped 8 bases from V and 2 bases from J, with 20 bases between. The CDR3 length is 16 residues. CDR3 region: CASAPVWAEVTDTQYF. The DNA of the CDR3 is TGTGCCAGCGCCCCCGTGTGGGCAGAAGTCACAGATACGCAGTATTTT.

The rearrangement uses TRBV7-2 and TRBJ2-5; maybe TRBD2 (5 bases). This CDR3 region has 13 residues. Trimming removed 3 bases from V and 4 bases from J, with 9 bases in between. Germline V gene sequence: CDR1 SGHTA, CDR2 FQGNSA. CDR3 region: CASSLGSGETQYF. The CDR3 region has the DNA TGTGCCAGCAGCTTGGGGAGCGGAGAGACCCAGTACTTC.

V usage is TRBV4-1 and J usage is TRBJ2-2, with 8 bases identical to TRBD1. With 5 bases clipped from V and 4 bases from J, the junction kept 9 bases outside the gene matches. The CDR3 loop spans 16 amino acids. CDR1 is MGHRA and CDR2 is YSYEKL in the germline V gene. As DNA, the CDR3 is TGCGCCAGCAGCAAAACCTCGGACAGGGTCACCGGGGAGCTGTTTTTT. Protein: CASSKTSDRVTGELFF.

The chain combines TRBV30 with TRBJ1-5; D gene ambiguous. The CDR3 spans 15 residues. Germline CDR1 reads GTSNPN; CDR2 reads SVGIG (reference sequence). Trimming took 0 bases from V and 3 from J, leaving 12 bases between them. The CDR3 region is CAWSVNGVANQPQHF. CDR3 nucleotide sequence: TGTGCCTGGAGTGTCAACGGGGTGGCCAATCAGCCCCAGCATTTT.

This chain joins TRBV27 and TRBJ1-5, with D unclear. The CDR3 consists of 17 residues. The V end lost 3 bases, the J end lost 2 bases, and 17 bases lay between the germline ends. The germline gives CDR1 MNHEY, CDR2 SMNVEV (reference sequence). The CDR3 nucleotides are TGTGCCAGCAGTTTTTACGGAAGGGATCGCGGCAATCAGCCCCAGCATTTT. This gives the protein CASSFYGRDRGNQPQHF.

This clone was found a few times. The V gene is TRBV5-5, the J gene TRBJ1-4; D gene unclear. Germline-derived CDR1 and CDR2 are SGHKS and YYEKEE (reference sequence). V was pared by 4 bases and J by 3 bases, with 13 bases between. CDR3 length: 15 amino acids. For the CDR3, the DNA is TGTGCCAGCAGCCCCAGATGGGGAGCTAATGAAAAACTGTTTTTT. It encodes CASSPRWGANEKLFF. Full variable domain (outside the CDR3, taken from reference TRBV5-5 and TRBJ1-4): DAGVTQSPTHLIKTRGQQVTLRCSPISGHKSVSWYQQVLGQGPQFIFQYYEKEERGRGNFPDRFSARQFPNYSSELNVNALLLGDSALYLCASSPRWGANEKLFFGSGTQLSVL.

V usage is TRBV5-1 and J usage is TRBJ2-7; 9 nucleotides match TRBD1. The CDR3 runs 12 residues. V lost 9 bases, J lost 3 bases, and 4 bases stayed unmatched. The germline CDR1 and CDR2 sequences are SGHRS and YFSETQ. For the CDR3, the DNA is TGCGCCAACACGGGACAGGGCTACGAGCAGTACTTC. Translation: CANTGQGYEQYF.

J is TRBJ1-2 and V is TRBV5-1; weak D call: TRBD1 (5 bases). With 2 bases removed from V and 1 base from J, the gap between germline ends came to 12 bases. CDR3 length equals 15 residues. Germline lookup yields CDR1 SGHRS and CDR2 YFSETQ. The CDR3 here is CASSLQDPFNYGYTF. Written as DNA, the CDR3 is TGCGCCAGCAGCTTACAGGATCCTTTTAACTATGGCTACACCTTC.

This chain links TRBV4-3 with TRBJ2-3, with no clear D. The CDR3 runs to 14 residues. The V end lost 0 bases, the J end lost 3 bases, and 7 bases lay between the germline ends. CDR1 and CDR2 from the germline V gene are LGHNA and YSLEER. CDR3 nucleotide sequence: TGCGCCAGCAGCCAAGATAGATCAACAGATACGCAGTATTTT. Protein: CASSQDRSTDTQYF.

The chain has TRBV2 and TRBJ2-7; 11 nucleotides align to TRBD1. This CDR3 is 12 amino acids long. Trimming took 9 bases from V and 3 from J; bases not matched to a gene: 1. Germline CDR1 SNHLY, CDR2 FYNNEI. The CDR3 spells CARGTGGYEQYF. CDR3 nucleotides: TGTGCCAGGGGGACAGGGGGCTACGAGCAGTACTTC.

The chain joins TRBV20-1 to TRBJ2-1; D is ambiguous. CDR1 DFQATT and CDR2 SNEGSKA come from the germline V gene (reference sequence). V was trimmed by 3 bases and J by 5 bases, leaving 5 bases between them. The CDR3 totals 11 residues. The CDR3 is CSASSHNEQFF. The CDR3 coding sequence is TGCAGTGCTAGTAGCCACAATGAGCAGTTCTTC.

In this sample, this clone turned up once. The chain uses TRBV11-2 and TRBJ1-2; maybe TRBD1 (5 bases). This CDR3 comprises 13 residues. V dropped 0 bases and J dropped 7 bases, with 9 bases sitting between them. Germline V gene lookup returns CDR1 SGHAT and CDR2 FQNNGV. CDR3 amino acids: CASSLERGGGYTF. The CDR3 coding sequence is TGTGCCAGCAGCTTAGAAAGGGGAGGTGGCTACACCTTC.

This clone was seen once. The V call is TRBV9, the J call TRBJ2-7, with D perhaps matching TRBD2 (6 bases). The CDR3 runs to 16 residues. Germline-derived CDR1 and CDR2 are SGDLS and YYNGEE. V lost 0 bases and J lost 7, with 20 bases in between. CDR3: CASSVGPPGRSGEQYF. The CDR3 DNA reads TGTGCCAGCAGCGTAGGCCCCCCCGGGAGATCGGGTGAGCAGTACTTC.

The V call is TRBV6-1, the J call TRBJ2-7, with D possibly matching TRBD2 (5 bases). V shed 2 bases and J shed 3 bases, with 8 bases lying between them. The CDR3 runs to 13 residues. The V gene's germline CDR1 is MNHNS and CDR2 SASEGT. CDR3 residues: CASSESRGYEQYF. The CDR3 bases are TGTGCCAGCAGTGAATCCCGGGGCTACGAGCAGTACTTC.

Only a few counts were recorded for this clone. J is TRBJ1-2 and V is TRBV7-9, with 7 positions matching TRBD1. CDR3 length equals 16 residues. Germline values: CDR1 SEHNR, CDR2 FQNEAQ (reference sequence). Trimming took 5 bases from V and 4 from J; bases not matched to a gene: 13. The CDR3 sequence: CASSRQGFGRTYGYTF. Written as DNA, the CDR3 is TGTGCCAGCAGCCGACAGGGTTTTGGTAGAACCTATGGCTACACCTTC.

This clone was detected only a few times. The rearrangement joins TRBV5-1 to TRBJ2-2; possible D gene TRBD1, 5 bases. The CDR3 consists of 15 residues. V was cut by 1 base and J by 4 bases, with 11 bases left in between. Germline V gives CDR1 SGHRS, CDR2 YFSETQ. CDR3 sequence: CASSLRGTATGELFF. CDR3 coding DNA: TGCGCCAGCAGCTTGAGGGGCACCGCCACCGGGGAGCTGTTTTTT.

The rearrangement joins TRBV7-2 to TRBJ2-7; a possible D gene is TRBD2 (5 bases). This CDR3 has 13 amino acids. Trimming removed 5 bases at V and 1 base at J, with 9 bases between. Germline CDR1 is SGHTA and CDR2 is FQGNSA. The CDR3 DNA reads TGTGCCAGCAGCCGGGGATCTTCCTACGAGCAGTACTTC. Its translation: CASSRGSSYEQYF.

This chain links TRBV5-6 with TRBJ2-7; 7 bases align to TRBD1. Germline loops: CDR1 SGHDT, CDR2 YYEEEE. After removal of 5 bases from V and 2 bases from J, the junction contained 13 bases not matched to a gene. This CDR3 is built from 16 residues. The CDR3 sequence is CASSFRPGTVTYEQYF. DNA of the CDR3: TGTGCCAGCAGTTTCCGCCCCGGGACAGTAACCTACGAGCAGTACTTC.